Listed below are T cell receptor beta chains from one sample, sequenced in a study of CD8+ T cells in alopecia areata. Measured with immunoSEQ multiplex PCR; TCRdb has only the in-frame clones, and not every one. The table records 150,000 to 200,000 clones, 55% to 70% of them present only once. The source was CD4+ T cells sorted from blood, collected at week 24, from a patient treated with tofacitinib. These receptors were obtained from a human donor with alopecia areata. Each CDR3 is given with its conserved first and last residue. A D gene is named only where the DNA matches it firmly. Clone size is given for some rows only: seen once, a few or many times, or a class if the clone is expanded.

d_gene	v_gene	j_gene	abundance	CDR3aa	CDR3nt
-	TRBV19	TRBJ2-7	few	CASSSSGESAEQYF	TGTGCCAGTAGTTCATCAGGGGAATCGGCCGAGCAGTACTTC
TRBD2	TRBV7-2	TRBJ2-3	-	CASSLRRERDSADTQYF	TGTGCCAGCAGCTTACGGCGGGAGAGGGATAGCGCAGATACGCAGTATTTT
TRBD2	TRBV4-2	TRBJ2-5	few	CASSQGTSGQETQYF	TGTGCCAGCAGCCAGGGGACTAGCGGACAAGAGACCCAGTACTTC
TRBD2	TRBV4-2	TRBJ2-1	-	CASTAAGGDNEQFF	TGTGCCAGCACCGCAGCGGGGGGGGACAATGAGCAGTTCTTC
TRBD2	TRBV30	TRBJ2-7	once	CAWSTRGLARTYEQYF	TGTGCCTGGAGTACCCGTGGACTAGCGCGGACCTACGAGCAGTACTTC
-	TRBV29-1	TRBJ1-4	-	CSVGGAGTGEKLFF	TGCAGCGTTGGAGGGGCCGGGACGGGTGAAAAACTGTTTTTT
-	TRBV7-9	TRBJ1-2	few	CASSLETEYYGYTF	TGTGCCAGCAGCTTAGAGACGGAGTACTATGGCTACACCTTC
-	TRBV9	TRBJ2-3	-	CASSVATSKDTQYF	TGTGCCAGCAGCGTAGCTACGTCTAAAGATACGCAGTATTTT
-	TRBV29-1	TRBJ2-1	-	CSVALQGRSGDEQFF	TGCAGCGTCGCTCTACAGGGACGCTCTGGGGATGAGCAGTTCTTC
TRBD2	TRBV7-2	TRBJ2-5	-	CASSSLRLAERQETQYF	TGTGCCAGCAGCTCCTTGCGACTAGCGGAGCGGCAAGAGACCCAGTACTTC
TRBD1	TRBV4-3	TRBJ1-5	-	CASSQDPASGQGMGNQPQHF	TGCGCCAGCAGCCAAGACCCGGCTTCGGGACAGGGCATGGGCAATCAGCCCCAGCATTTT
TRBD2	TRBV18	TRBJ2-7	-	CASSLTGGEQYF	TGTGCCAGCTCACTTACGGGAGGCGAGCAGTACTTC
TRBD1	TRBV5-1	TRBJ1-5	once	CASGTGQGGQPQHF	TGCGCCAGCGGTACGGGACAGGGAGGTCAGCCCCAGCATTTT
-	TRBV4-1	TRBJ2-7	-	CASSQDPGWGYEQYF	TGCGCCAGCAGCCAAGATCCGGGCTGGGGCTACGAGCAGTACTTC